These 17 T cell receptor beta chains originate from one sample sequenced in a study of blood T cell repertoires in COVID-19. Sequenced by immunoSEQ multiplex PCR; TCRdb stores in-frame clones only, minus some. Here the sample spans roughly 410,000 clones, roughly 90% being singletons. The specimen was peripheral blood. Every receptor here comes from a woman aged 40-49 years with COVID-19, enrolled during active disease.

This chain connects TRBV28 to TRBJ2-1, with TRBD1 matching over 9 bases. CDR3 length equals 17 residues. The trim removed 7 bases at V and 8 bases at J, leaving 18 bases unmatched. CDR1 is MDHEN, CDR2 SYDVKM, per germline. CDR3 sequence (DNA): TGTGCCAGCACCGCCTTGGACTGGACAGGGGTTTTGGATGAGCAGTTCTTC. Protein sequence: CASTALDWTGVLDEQFF.

This sequence joins TRBV5-4 and TRBJ1-2; possibly TRBD1 for D (6 bases). Trimming removed 3 bases from V and 0 bases from J, with 12 bases in between. The CDR3 sequence is 15 residues long. The germline gives CDR1 SGHNT, CDR2 YYREEE (reference sequence). CDR3 nucleotide sequence: TGTGCCAGCAGCTGGGGGCCAGACCCTAACTATGGCTACACCTTC. Translated: CASSWGPDPNYGYTF.

V gene TRBV7-3 combines with J gene TRBJ2-3; 7 bases match TRBD2. CDR3 length: 15 residues. Trimming at V came to 2 bases and at J to 0 bases, leaving 2 bases not matched to a gene. Germline lookup yields CDR1 SGHTA and CDR2 FQGTGA. Here the CDR3 reads CASSLVSGSTDTQYF. The CDR3 coding sequence is TGTGCCAGCAGCTTAGTTAGCGGGAGCACAGATACGCAGTATTTT.

V gene TRBV6-5 combines with J gene TRBJ2-1; D uncertain. Germline loops: CDR1 MNHEY, CDR2 SVGAGI. CDR3 length equals 16 residues. V dropped 0 bases and J dropped 4 bases, with 13 bases sitting between them. The CDR3 spells CASSYSRSKAYNEQFF. CDR3 sequence (DNA): TGTGCCAGCAGTTACTCACGGAGTAAGGCTTACAATGAGCAGTTCTTC.

The V gene is TRBV19, the J gene TRBJ1-5; perhaps TRBD1 as D (5 bases). There are 13 residues in the CDR3. V was shortened by 5 bases and J by 7 bases, with 12 bases between the two germline ends. Germline CDR1 LNHDA, CDR2 SQIVND (reference sequence). The CDR3 DNA reads as TGTGCCAGTAGTGGGGGGACCGACCAGCCCCAGCATTTT. Its translation: CASSGGTDQPQHF.

The chain has TRBV7-9 and TRBJ1-2; the match to TRBD1 covers 9 bases. V trimming: 3 bases; J trimming: 7 bases; junction bases outside the gene matches: 6. The CDR3 has 14 residues. Germline V CDR1 and CDR2: SEHNR, FQNEAQ (reference sequence). The chain's CDR3 is CASSLDRGTIGYTF. For the CDR3, the DNA is TGTGCCAGCAGCTTGGACAGGGGAACTATTGGCTACACCTTC.

The chain employs TRBV5-4 and TRBJ2-5, with 11 bases matching TRBD2. The CDR3 loop spans 16 amino acids. Per the germline V gene, CDR1 is SGHNT and CDR2 is YYREEE (reference sequence). V was clipped by 1 base and J by 1 base; unmatched bases: 3. CDR3 sequence: CASSLTSGGPQETQYF. The DNA for the CDR3 is TGTGCCAGCAGCTTGACTAGCGGGGGCCCCCAAGAGACCCAGTACTTC.

The chain joins TRBV5-1 to TRBJ2-1, with TRBD2 as a possible D gene (5 bases). Germline values: CDR1 SGHRS, CDR2 YFSETQ. CDR3 size: 15 residues. Trimming took off 4 bases at V and 0 bases at J, with 11 bases between the two ends. DNA of the CDR3: TGCGCCAGCAGCGGCACTACTAGCTCCTACAATGAGCAGTTCTTC. Translation gives CASSGTTSSYNEQFF.

This clone has more than one count but fewer than ten. The genes are TRBV19 and TRBJ1-6; D is unresolved. Germline assignment: CDR1 LNHDA and CDR2 SQIVND (reference sequence). Between the trimmed V and J ends, which lost 8 bases and 6 bases, there was a span of 14 bases. The CDR3 has 14 residues. CDR3 residues: CASQTVSSNSPLHF. The DNA for the CDR3 is TGTGCCAGTCAAACAGTATCGAGTAATTCACCCCTCCACTTT.

CDR3: CASTLAENTEAFF. CDR3 DNA sequence: TGTGCCAGTACATTGGCTGAGAACACTGAAGCTTTCTTT. The chain has TRBV7-2 and TRBJ1-1; D unresolved. Germline-derived CDR1 and CDR2 are SGHTA and FQGNSA. The CDR3 loop spans 13 amino acids. V was trimmed by 9 bases and J by 1 base, leaving 12 bases between them.

This clone was observed a handful of times. The genes are TRBV2 and TRBJ1-1; D remains unclear. Between the trimmed V and J ends, which lost 8 bases and 0 bases, there was a span of 10 bases. CDR1 is SNHLY, CDR2 FYNNEI, per germline. The CDR3 has 13 residues. The CDR3 region is CASQLSMNTEAFF. The CDR3 DNA sequence: TGTGCCAGCCAGTTAAGTATGAACACTGAAGCTTTCTTT.

This chain uses TRBV7-6 with TRBJ2-1, with 11 bases identical to TRBD2. This CDR3 has 17 amino acids. Germline CDR1 is SGHVS and CDR2 is FNYEAQ. J was trimmed by 3 bases and V by 0 bases; bases with no gene match: 4. CDR3 sequence: CASSLAIAGGIYNEQFF. The CDR3, as DNA: TGTGCCAGCAGCTTAGCGATAGCGGGGGGGATCTACAATGAGCAGTTCTTC. Complete variable domain (other parts from reference TRBV7-6 and TRBJ2-1): GAGVSQSPRYKVTKRGQDVALRCDPISGHVSLYWYRQALGQGPEFLTYFNYEAQQDKSGLPNDRFSAERPEGSISTLTIQRTEQRDSAMYRCASSLAIAGGIYNEQFFGPGTRLTVL.

This rearrangement joins TRBV30 to TRBJ1-6, with D possibly being TRBD1 (5 bases). V lost 0 bases, J lost 10 bases, and 16 bases lay in between. This CDR3 has 15 amino acids. Germline loops: CDR1 GTSNPN, CDR2 SVGIG (reference sequence). CDR3 amino acids: CAWSVPSGRGSPLHF. CDR3 in DNA: TGTGCCTGGAGTGTACCGTCGGGGAGGGGCTCACCCCTCCACTTT.

Regarding this clone: An end of the junction does not agree with germline; a read error may underlie this. The CDR3: CASSMKGQAWPLLRF. Here the CDR3 DNA reads TGTGCCAGTAGTATGAAGGGACAGGCTTGGCCACTCCTCAGGTTT. This chain uses TRBV19 with TRBJ2-3, with 8 bases that match TRBD1. The germline gives CDR1 LNHDA, CDR2 SQIVND (reference sequence). The CDR3 runs 15 residues.

V usage is TRBV7-9 and J usage is TRBJ2-1, with TRBD2 as a possible D gene (6 bases). Between the trimmed V and J ends, which lost 5 bases and 5 bases, there was a span of 19 bases. The CDR3 has 16 amino acids. The germline V gene has CDR1 SEHNR and CDR2 FQNEAQ (reference sequence). Written as DNA, the CDR3 is TGTGCCAGCAGCGTCCTCAGACTAGTCCCCAACAATGAGCAGTTCTTC. This gives the protein CASSVLRLVPNNEQFF.

The chain recombines TRBV6-5 with TRBJ1-1; tentatively, D is TRBD1 (5 bases). V was clipped by 0 bases and J by 10 bases, with 12 bases between them. This CDR3 is built from 13 residues. From germline, CDR1 is MNHEY and CDR2 SVGAGI. In DNA form, the CDR3 reads TGTGCCAGCAGTTACTCCGCCCAGGGCGTAGCTTTCTTT. It codes for CASSYSAQGVAFF.

V usage is TRBV28 and J usage is TRBJ2-2, with 11 bases aligning to TRBD2. The CDR3 is 15 residues long. Germline CDR1 and CDR2: MDHEN and SYDVKM. The V segment lost 6 bases and the J segment 8 bases; nucleotides outside the gene matches: 8. This chain's CDR3 is CASRMNSGRVGELFF. CDR3 bases: TGTGCCAGCAGGATGAATAGCGGGAGGGTGGGGGAGCTGTTTTTT.